Each of the 14 T cell receptor beta chains below was sequenced from the same sample in a study of blood T cell repertoires in COVID-19. Some clones are missing from TCRdb's copy, which holds only in-frame ones; the method was immunoSEQ multiplex PCR. The data hold more than 250,000 clones, with around 87% observed a single time. Sequenced: PBMCs or T cells enriched from blood (not recorded which). These receptors were collected from a woman aged 25 to 45 who had recovered from COVID-19.

The rearrangement links TRBV28 to TRBJ2-3; a possible D gene is TRBD1 (6 bases). CDR1 is MDHEN and CDR2 is SYDVKM in the germline V gene. CDR3 length: 15 residues. Trimming removed 3 bases from V and 3 bases from J, with 13 bases in between. As DNA, the CDR3 is TGTGCCAGCAGTTTCGGCAGGGGACGAACAGATACGCAGTATTTT. Translation: CASSFGRGRTDTQYF. Filled out from reference TRBV28 and TRBJ2-3, the complete variable domain reads DVKVTQSSRYLVKRTGEKVFLECVQDMDHENMFWYRQDPGLGLRLIYFSYDVKMKEKGDIPEGYSVSREKKERFSLILESASTNQTSMYLCASSFGRGRTDTQYFGPGTRLTVL.

This clone was picked up one time. The rearrangement joins TRBV11-1 to TRBJ1-1; unclear D gene. Trimming took off 5 bases at V and 2 bases at J, with 15 bases between the two ends. This CDR3 region has 15 residues. CDR1 is SGHAT, CDR2 FQDESV, per germline (reference sequence). For the CDR3, the DNA is TGTGCCAGCAGCGGAGGAGGGTTAGGTAACACTGAAGCTTTCTTT. Amino acids: CASSGGGLGNTEAFF.

The V gene is TRBV28, the J gene TRBJ1-2, with 9 bases identical to TRBD1. Germline-derived CDR1 and CDR2 are MDHEN and SYDVKM. V was clipped by 5 bases and J by 8 bases; unmatched bases: 3. This CDR3 region has 12 residues. This CDR3 reads CASSRQGDGYTF. As DNA, the CDR3 is TGTGCCAGCAGTCGACAGGGGGACGGCTACACCTTC.

The count of this clone is one. The V and J genes are TRBV7-2 and TRBJ1-6; the match to TRBD1 covers 8 bases. J lost 3 bases, V lost 5 bases, and 3 bases had no gene match. CDR3 size: 15 residues. The germline CDR1 and CDR2 sequences are SGHTA and FQGNSA. The CDR3 sequence: CASSLDRGYNSPLHF. The CDR3 nucleotides are TGTGCCAGCAGCCTTGACAGGGGCTATAATTCACCCCTCCACTTT.

The chain combines TRBV5-6 with TRBJ1-1; D gene uncertain. Trimming removed 7 bases at V and 1 base at J, with 11 bases between. Per germline, CDR1 SGHDT and CDR2 YYEEEE. The CDR3 totals 13 residues. The CDR3 protein is CASLGGPNTEAFF. The CDR3, as DNA: TGTGCCAGCTTGGGAGGCCCGAACACTGAAGCTTTCTTT.

This clone was detected only once. CDR3 residues: CASSPNMRTGLYGYTF. The CDR3 DNA sequence: TGTGCCAGCAGCCCTAATATGCGGACAGGCCTCTATGGCTACACCTTC. This sequence joins TRBV7-2 and TRBJ1-2; TRBD1 matches at 7 bases. Unmatched junction bases numbered 13, after V lost 5 bases and J lost 4 bases. The CDR3 has 16 amino acids. CDR1 SGHTA and CDR2 FQGNSA come from the germline V gene.

Only one count was recorded for this clone. The sample contains more than one DNA sequence encoding this CDR3. The J gene is TRBJ2-3, the V gene TRBV11-3, with 13 bases lining up with TRBD2. The V gene's germline CDR1 is SGHNT and CDR2 YENEEA. Trimming removed 6 bases from V and 2 bases from J; junction bases left unmatched: 5. The CDR3 covers 16 residues. DNA for the CDR3: TGTGCCAGCAGTCCGGGACTAGCGGGGTACACAGATACGCAGTATTTT. It translates to CASSPGLAGYTDTQYF.

The chain employs TRBV5-1 and TRBJ2-5; 7 bases line up with TRBD1. This CDR3 contains 14 residues. V lost 3 bases and J lost 3; bases outside the gene matches: 5. Looked up from germline, CDR1 is SGHRS and CDR2 is YFSETQ. CDR3 nucleotide sequence: TGCGCCAGCAGCTCGGCGACAGGGAAAGAGACCCAGTACTTC. Its translation: CASSSATGKETQYF.

This clone was detected once. One end of the junction fails to match germline, which may point to a read error. This rearrangement joins TRBV28 to TRBJ2-7; D call uncertain. The CDR3 has 13 residues. Germline V lookup: CDR1 MDHEN, CDR2 SYDVKM. The CDR3 reads CASRVGPGYGQYF. Here the CDR3 DNA reads TGTGCCAGCAGAGTTGGGCCTGGGTACGGGCAGTACTTC.

This clone was detected a few times. The CDR3 sequence is CASSETQPGKNEAFF. The CDR3 nucleotides read TGTGCCAGCAGTGAAACGCAACCGGGAAAGAATGAAGCTTTCTTT. The chain employs TRBV6-1 and TRBJ1-1; the D is unclear. The V gene lost 2 bases and the J gene lost 7 bases, with 17 bases spanning the gap. CDR3 length: 15 amino acids. Germline V CDR1 and CDR2: MNHNS, SASEGT.

This chain uses TRBV20-1 with TRBJ2-7, with 8 bases matching TRBD2. Germline CDR1 and CDR2: DFQATT and SNEGSKA (reference sequence). V lost 3 bases, J lost 3 bases, and 7 bases stayed unmatched. This CDR3 region has 14 residues. CDR3 residues: CSASGLRGGYEQYF. For the CDR3, the DNA is TGCAGTGCTAGTGGGTTACGGGGGGGCTACGAGCAGTACTTC.

The chain couples TRBV2 to TRBJ1-5; perhaps TRBD1 as D (6 bases). The V gene lost 4 bases and the J gene lost 10 bases, with 8 bases spanning the gap. This CDR3 comprises 11 residues. Per the germline V gene, CDR1 is SNHLY and CDR2 is FYNNEI. DNA for the CDR3: TGTGCCAGCAGTGTTGGGGGCCCCCAGCATTTT. Translation: CASSVGGPQHF.

The CDR3 coding sequence is TGTGCCAGCAGCGTAGGGGGACAGGGGTACTACAATGAGCAGTTCTTC. Its protein product is CASSVGGQGYYNEQFF. J is TRBJ2-1 and V is TRBV9; 10 positions match TRBD1. Losses at the gene ends were 0 bases for V and 3 bases for J; bases not matched to a gene: 3. The CDR3 contains 16 residues. The germline V gene encodes CDR1 SGDLS and CDR2 YYNGEE.

The rearrangement joins TRBV19 to TRBJ2-1; 9 bases agree with TRBD1. The CDR3 has 15 amino acids. Germline CDR1 is LNHDA and CDR2 is SQIVND (reference sequence). V trimming: 4 bases; J trimming: 5 bases; junction bases outside the gene matches: 6. The CDR3: CASSTQGAVHNEQFF. In nucleotides, the CDR3 is TGTGCCAGTAGTACACAGGGGGCGGTCCACAATGAGCAGTTCTTC.